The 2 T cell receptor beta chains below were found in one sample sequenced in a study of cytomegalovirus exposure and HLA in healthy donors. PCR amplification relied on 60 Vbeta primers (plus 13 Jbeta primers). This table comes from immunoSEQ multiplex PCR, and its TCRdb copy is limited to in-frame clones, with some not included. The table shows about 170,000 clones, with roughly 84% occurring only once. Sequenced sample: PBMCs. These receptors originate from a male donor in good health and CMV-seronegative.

CDR3 sequence reads: CASSFIAGGPYNEQFF. CDR3 coding DNA: TGTGCCAGCAGTTTCATAGCGGGGGGGCCCTACAATGAGCAGTTCTTC. The chain joins TRBV11-2 to TRBJ2-1; 11 positions match TRBD2. In germline, CDR1 is SGHAT, CDR2 FQNNGV. Trimming cost V 6 bases and J 2 bases; bases outside gene matches: 6. CDR3 size: 16 residues.

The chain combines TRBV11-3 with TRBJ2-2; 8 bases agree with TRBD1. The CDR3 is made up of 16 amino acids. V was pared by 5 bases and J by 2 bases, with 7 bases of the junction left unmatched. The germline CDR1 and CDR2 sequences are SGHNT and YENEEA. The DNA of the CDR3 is TGTGCCAGCAGCCGCACAGGGGGTCGTAACACCGGGGAGCTGTTTTTT. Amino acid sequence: CASSRTGGRNTGELFF.